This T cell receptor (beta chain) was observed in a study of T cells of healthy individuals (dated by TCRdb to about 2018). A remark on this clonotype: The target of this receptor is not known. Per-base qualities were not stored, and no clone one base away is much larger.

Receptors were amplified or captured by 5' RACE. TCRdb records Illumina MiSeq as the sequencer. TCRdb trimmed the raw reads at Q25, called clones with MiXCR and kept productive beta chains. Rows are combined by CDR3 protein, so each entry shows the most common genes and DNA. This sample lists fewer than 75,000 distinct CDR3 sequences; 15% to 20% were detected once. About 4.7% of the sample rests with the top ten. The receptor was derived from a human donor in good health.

The DNA sequence reads TGCGCCAGCAGAACACTAGCGGGGTCTTACAATGAGCAGTTCTTC. It codes for CASRTLAGSYNEQFF. The chain couples TRBV5-1 to TRBJ2-1, and 10 junction bases match TRBD2. V is cut back by 5 bases and J by 4 bases, with 6 bases in the junction unmatched. The CDR3 starts with the cysteine, ends with the phenylalanine, and has 15 residues. Only the CDR3 region is kept as DNA, spanning 45 bases read in frame from base 1. For CDR1 and CDR2, the germline V gene lists SGHRS and YFSETQ.